One T cell receptor (beta chain) is described in this entry. This clone was seen a handful of times. Its antigen remains unidentified. No much larger clonotype is one base removed from it; base qualities were not supplied. Uninvolved adjacent lung was obtained at least 2 cm from the tumor margin, and the absence of atypia was confirmed by two independent pathologists. At diagnosis, peripheral blood, uninvolved tumor-adjacent lung and tumor were collected and stored as a combination of fresh-frozen and FFPE material. In the germline V gene, CDR1 corresponds to MNHGY and CDR2 to SAAAGT. V is trimmed back by 1 base and J by 3 bases, and the junction contains 6 bases that no gene match accounts for. The CDR3 runs 16 residues from the cysteine to the phenylalanine. Just CDR3 DNA is preserved here, 48 bases in frame from base 1. This entry belongs to a study of T cells in localized non-small cell lung cancer (dated by TCRdb to between 2020 and 2021). As for the study more broadly: Comparing tumors with uninvolved tumor-adjacent lungs, the study looked at the T cell repertoires of hundreds of patients with early-stage NSCLC. The cohort consisted of approximately 240 treatment-naive NSCLC patients whose localized lung tumors had been resected. A mean age of around 66 years was recorded for the NSCLC patients, of whom approximately 130 were male and over 100 were female.

Overall study results and their limits: Because the study design was exploratory, TCR variables were selected using unadjusted p-values without false-discovery rate correction. A median of approximately 53 of the top 100 tumor clones turned up in the paired uninvolved adjacent lung, and under 30 of those clones also ranked among the top 100 of that same adjacent lung. Because multi-region sequencing of the tumors was not done, intratumor heterogeneity could not be ruled out. Higher blood T cell density associated with longer overall survival, while higher adjacent-lung clonality associated with shorter survival. Uninvolved tumor-adjacent lung showed the highest T cell clonality, higher than tumor, which suggests more focused antigenic responses in the adjacent lung.

TCR beta CDR3 regions were sequenced from DNA using the immunoSEQ Assay. The original pipeline was this. To compute T cell density, TCR beta template counts were normalized to usable DNA, which was estimated by amplifying housekeeping genes. Using the preseqR package, richness was estimated by extrapolating to 120,000 templates for tissue samples and 400,000 templates for PBMC samples. Clonality was defined as one minus Pielou's evenness. To identify tissue-enriched TCRs, differential abundance testing was run on productive amino-acid clonotypes with a minimum total count of 5 and an alpha of 0.1. The Jaccard Index and the Morisita Overlap Index were used to quantify repertoire overlap between compartments. GLIPH clustered TCR beta CDR3s with public tetramer-defined viral CDR3s; viral motifs required at least three viral sequences plus V-gene enrichment. Held by TCRdb, this immuneACCESS table contains in-frame sequences only and omits some clones. Under half of the omission traces to an unresolved V gene where checked; the cause of the rest is unknown. For V, J and clone size, that table is used; D and trimming come from the DNA. This sample lists roughly 1,700 clones; 22% were detected once. The top ten constitute approximately 15% of the sample.

The rearrangement joined TRBV6-8 to TRBJ1-2, and TRBD1 aligns with 9 junction nucleotides. Material: normal lung tissue next to the tumor, obtained before any cancer treatment. This TCR derives from a man aged 35 to 69 with stage II lung adenocarcinoma. The CDR3 protein: CASSYYGDREDYGYTF. In nucleotides, the sequence is TGTGCCAGCAGTTACTACGGGGACAGGGAGGACTATGGCTACACCTTC.